The clone carrying this T cell receptor beta chain is a singleton in its sample. What it binds is unknown. Extracted RNA was reverse transcribed, and the resulting cDNA served as sequencing template. Data came from immunoSEQ multiplex PCR; TCRdb stores just in-frame clones and leaves some out. The top ten clones hold over 13% of a sample with approximately 140,000 clones, more than 75% of them seen once. The record originates from a study of CD8+ T cells in alopecia areata. Points from the study as a whole: Against the mouse data, patients shared TCRs less clearly, possibly for HLA reasons.

Sampling of alopecia areata patients yielded lesional scalp punch biopsies as well as peripheral blood. Germline assignment: CDR1 SGHRS and CDR2 YFSETQ. The CDR3 extends over 17 amino acids. The V and J ends lost 2 bases and 8 bases respectively, with 23 bases between them. J is TRBJ2-4 and V is TRBV5-1; D is unresolved. The sample here was CD8+ T cells sorted from blood, taken at week 0. This receptor was obtained from a human donor with alopecia areata. CDR3 amino acids: CASSFPDGQETGYIQYF. The CDR3 nucleotides read TGCGCCAGCAGCTTCCCGGACGGGCAGGAAACCGGGTACATTCAGTACTTC.